This T cell receptor beta chain is drawn from a study of CD8 T cells in Susac syndrome. Reverse transcription of roughly 0.45 to 1 ug RNA used random hexamers. TCRdb ran MiXCR on the immunoSEQ multiplex PCR reads and lists one entry per CDR3 protein. The repertoire holds approximately 76,000 distinct CDR3 sequences, with about 95% as singletons. V was clipped by 3 bases and J by 2 bases, with 7 bases between them. This CDR3 is built from 13 residues. Germline CDR1 reads LNHDA; CDR2 reads SQIVND (reference sequence). Specimen: CD8+ T cells from PBMCs. The V gene is TRBV19, the J gene TRBJ2-5; D is unclear. The source is a human donor with multiple sclerosis. The CDR3 is CASSIEHQETQYF. The DNA for the CDR3 is TGTGCCAGTAGTATCGAACATCAAGAGACCCAGTACTTC.